This T cell receptor beta chain was recorded in a study of regulatory T cells in long-lasting Graves disease. About the research overall: The study enrolled newly diagnosed Graves' patients on antithyroid drugs under 3 months. Study observations and caveats: TRBV28, TRBJ1-2 and TRBJ2-5 were segments that persistent disease favored.

Libraries of TCR beta came from iRepertoire HTBI primers plus Arm-PCR of CDR3 regions. MiXCR, applied by TCRdb to the multiplex PCR reads, yields one record per CDR3 protein. The sample records 250,000 to 400,000 distinct CDR3 sequences, roughly 18% being singletons. Notes on this clonotype: The antigen is undetermined.

This CDR3 is 13 amino acids long. The germline CDR1 and CDR2 sequences are SEHNR and FQNEAQ (reference sequence). The V gene lost 6 bases and the J gene lost 0 bases, with 6 bases spanning the gap. Time point specified: newly diagnosed GD, antithyroid drugs for less than 3 months. From RNA extracted from PBMCs, the TCR library was made. The V gene is TRBV7-9, the J gene TRBJ2-1; no clear D. The specimen comprised peripheral blood mononuclear cells (PBMCs), sampled at new diagnosis, from a patient treated with antithyroid drugs. The clonotype was recovered from a female donor with Graves disease. CDR3 nucleotides: TGTGCCAGCAGTCAGAGCTCCTACAATGAGCAGTTCTTC. This encodes CASSQSSYNEQFF.